This TCR beta chain was recorded in a study of identical twins. General study points: Possibly, invariant MAIT and iNKT cells partly confounded zero-insertion analyses. Cross-sectional statistics underpinned the conclusions; the same donors were not followed.

V lost 8 bases and J lost 7; bases outside the gene matches: 16. Germline CDR1 reads MGHRA; CDR2 reads YSYEKL. The CDR3 has 15 amino acids. This clonotype was counted between two and nine times. Its antigen remains unknown. The authors used template switching to add a universal primer site and gave cDNA unique molecular identifiers. In TCRdb, the 5' RACE reads were re-called with MiXCR into one record per CDR3 protein. This table holds about 210,000 distinct CDR3 sequences, less than 9.5% found once. The sequenced sample consisted of memory (CD45RO+) T cells sorted from blood. The sequence was obtained from a woman younger than 30 in good health. The genes are TRBV4-1 and TRBJ1-1, with 7 bases fitting TRBD1. CDR3 DNA: TGCGCCAGCCAACGTCTTCGGGGGACAGAGTATGAAGCTTTCTTT. Its protein product is CASQRLRGTEYEAFF.